Below are 9 T cell receptor beta chains sequenced from a single sample in a study of shared clonotypes between healthy human individuals. The assay was immunoSEQ multiplex PCR, and TCRdb's table has in-frame clones only and misses some. The data hold about 2.4 million clones, with roughly 93% observed a single time. Input material: naive CD4+ T cells from PBMCs. Regarding subset: CD45RA+ positively selected. These receptors came from a man aged 18-30 years in good health. Some clones in this sample may be carry-over from other donors' samples.

CDR3 sequence reads: CASSFVASGSTDTQYF. CDR3 bases: TGCGCCAGCAGCTTTGTGGCTAGCGGGAGCACAGATACGCAGTATTTT. The chain recombines TRBV5-1 with TRBJ2-3; 8 nucleotides line up with TRBD2. Germline lookup yields CDR1 SGHRS and CDR2 YFSETQ. The junction had 5 bases not matched to a gene; V was cut back by 2 bases and J by 0 bases. The CDR3 extends over 16 amino acids.

The rearrangement uses TRBV11-1 and TRBJ2-7, with 8 bases fitting TRBD2. The CDR3 is made up of 14 amino acids. Trimming cost V 5 bases and J 4 bases; bases outside gene matches: 7. Germline loops: CDR1 SGHAT, CDR2 FQDESV (reference sequence). The CDR3 loop reads CASSPESGRYEQYF. CDR3 coding DNA: TGTGCCAGCAGCCCGGAGAGCGGGAGATACGAGCAGTACTTC. Using reference TRBV11-1 and TRBJ2-7 for the parts outside the CDR3, the full variable domain is EAEVAQSPRYKITEKSQAVAFWCDPISGHATLYWYRQILGQGPELLVQFQDESVVDDSQLPKDRFSAERLKGVDSTLKIQPAELGDSAMYLCASSPESGRYEQYFGPGTRLTVT.

The chain is built from TRBV6-1 and TRBJ2-1, with TRBD2 as a possible D gene (6 bases). Between the trimmed V and J ends, which lost 3 bases and 9 bases, there was a span of 12 bases. The CDR3 sequence is 13 residues long. CDR1 is MNHNS and CDR2 is SASEGT in the germline V gene. The CDR3 protein is CASSEEIAVEQFF. The DNA of the CDR3 is TGTGCCAGCAGTGAGGAGATAGCGGTTGAGCAGTTCTTC.

The chain has TRBV10-3 and TRBJ2-3, with 8 bases identical to TRBD2. Germline CDR1 reads ENHRY; CDR2 reads SYGVKD. Unmatched junction bases numbered 7, after V lost 2 bases and J lost 3 bases. This CDR3 has 16 amino acids. CDR3 in DNA: TGTGCCATCAGTGAGGTTGGGAGCGGGGGTACAGATACGCAGTATTTT. Protein sequence: CAISEVGSGGTDTQYF.

This chain joins TRBV11-3 and TRBJ2-7; D unclear. The CDR3 length is 13 residues. CDR1 is SGHNT, CDR2 YENEEA, per germline. The V end was cut by 5 bases, the J end by 3 bases, with 11 bases between. CDR3 protein: CASSPPGGYEQYF. CDR3 sequence (DNA): TGTGCCAGCAGCCCGCCAGGCGGCTACGAGCAGTACTTC. Complete variable domain (other parts from reference TRBV11-3 and TRBJ2-7): EAGVVQSPRYKIIEKKQPVAFWCNPISGHNTLYWYLQNLGQGPELLIRYENEEAVDDSQLPKDRFSAERLKGVDSTLKIQPAELGDSAVYLCASSPPGGYEQYFGPGTRLTVT.

The chain joins TRBV6-1 to TRBJ2-7; tentatively, D is TRBD1 or TRBD2 (5 bases each). Looked up from germline, CDR1 is MNHNS and CDR2 is SASEGT. There are 14 residues in the CDR3. Trimming took off 2 bases at V and 3 bases at J, with 11 bases between the two ends. The CDR3 protein is CASSERRDHYEQYF. CDR3 bases: TGTGCCAGCAGTGAACGCCGGGACCACTACGAGCAGTACTTC.

V usage is TRBV6-5 and J usage is TRBJ1-5, with D hard to call. This CDR3 is 11 amino acids long. Trimming shortened V by 5 bases and J by 7 bases, and 6 bases separated the two germline ends. In germline, CDR1 is MNHEY, CDR2 SVGAGI. CDR3 sequence (DNA): TGTGCCAGCAGTGCAATCCAGCCCCAGCATTTT. It is translated as CASSAIQPQHF.

V is TRBV6-1 and J is TRBJ1-2; D possibly corresponds to TRBD1 (5 bases). The CDR3 consists of 15 residues. Trimming removed 4 bases from V and 4 bases from J, with 16 bases in between. The germline CDR1 and CDR2 sequences are MNHNS and SASEGT. The CDR3 DNA sequence: TGTGCCAGCAGTGCGTACCGAACAGGACTCTATGGCTACACCTTC. Protein sequence: CASSAYRTGLYGYTF.

J is TRBJ2-3 and V is TRBV5-4; D may be TRBD2 (6 bases). Germline-derived CDR1 and CDR2 are SGHNT and YYREEE (reference sequence). This CDR3 is 16 amino acids long. V was pared by 4 bases and J by 0 bases, with 15 bases between. The CDR3 DNA follows: TGTGCCAGCAGCGACGCGGGACGGACTAGCACAGATACGCAGTATTTT. Amino acids: CASSDAGRTSTDTQYF.